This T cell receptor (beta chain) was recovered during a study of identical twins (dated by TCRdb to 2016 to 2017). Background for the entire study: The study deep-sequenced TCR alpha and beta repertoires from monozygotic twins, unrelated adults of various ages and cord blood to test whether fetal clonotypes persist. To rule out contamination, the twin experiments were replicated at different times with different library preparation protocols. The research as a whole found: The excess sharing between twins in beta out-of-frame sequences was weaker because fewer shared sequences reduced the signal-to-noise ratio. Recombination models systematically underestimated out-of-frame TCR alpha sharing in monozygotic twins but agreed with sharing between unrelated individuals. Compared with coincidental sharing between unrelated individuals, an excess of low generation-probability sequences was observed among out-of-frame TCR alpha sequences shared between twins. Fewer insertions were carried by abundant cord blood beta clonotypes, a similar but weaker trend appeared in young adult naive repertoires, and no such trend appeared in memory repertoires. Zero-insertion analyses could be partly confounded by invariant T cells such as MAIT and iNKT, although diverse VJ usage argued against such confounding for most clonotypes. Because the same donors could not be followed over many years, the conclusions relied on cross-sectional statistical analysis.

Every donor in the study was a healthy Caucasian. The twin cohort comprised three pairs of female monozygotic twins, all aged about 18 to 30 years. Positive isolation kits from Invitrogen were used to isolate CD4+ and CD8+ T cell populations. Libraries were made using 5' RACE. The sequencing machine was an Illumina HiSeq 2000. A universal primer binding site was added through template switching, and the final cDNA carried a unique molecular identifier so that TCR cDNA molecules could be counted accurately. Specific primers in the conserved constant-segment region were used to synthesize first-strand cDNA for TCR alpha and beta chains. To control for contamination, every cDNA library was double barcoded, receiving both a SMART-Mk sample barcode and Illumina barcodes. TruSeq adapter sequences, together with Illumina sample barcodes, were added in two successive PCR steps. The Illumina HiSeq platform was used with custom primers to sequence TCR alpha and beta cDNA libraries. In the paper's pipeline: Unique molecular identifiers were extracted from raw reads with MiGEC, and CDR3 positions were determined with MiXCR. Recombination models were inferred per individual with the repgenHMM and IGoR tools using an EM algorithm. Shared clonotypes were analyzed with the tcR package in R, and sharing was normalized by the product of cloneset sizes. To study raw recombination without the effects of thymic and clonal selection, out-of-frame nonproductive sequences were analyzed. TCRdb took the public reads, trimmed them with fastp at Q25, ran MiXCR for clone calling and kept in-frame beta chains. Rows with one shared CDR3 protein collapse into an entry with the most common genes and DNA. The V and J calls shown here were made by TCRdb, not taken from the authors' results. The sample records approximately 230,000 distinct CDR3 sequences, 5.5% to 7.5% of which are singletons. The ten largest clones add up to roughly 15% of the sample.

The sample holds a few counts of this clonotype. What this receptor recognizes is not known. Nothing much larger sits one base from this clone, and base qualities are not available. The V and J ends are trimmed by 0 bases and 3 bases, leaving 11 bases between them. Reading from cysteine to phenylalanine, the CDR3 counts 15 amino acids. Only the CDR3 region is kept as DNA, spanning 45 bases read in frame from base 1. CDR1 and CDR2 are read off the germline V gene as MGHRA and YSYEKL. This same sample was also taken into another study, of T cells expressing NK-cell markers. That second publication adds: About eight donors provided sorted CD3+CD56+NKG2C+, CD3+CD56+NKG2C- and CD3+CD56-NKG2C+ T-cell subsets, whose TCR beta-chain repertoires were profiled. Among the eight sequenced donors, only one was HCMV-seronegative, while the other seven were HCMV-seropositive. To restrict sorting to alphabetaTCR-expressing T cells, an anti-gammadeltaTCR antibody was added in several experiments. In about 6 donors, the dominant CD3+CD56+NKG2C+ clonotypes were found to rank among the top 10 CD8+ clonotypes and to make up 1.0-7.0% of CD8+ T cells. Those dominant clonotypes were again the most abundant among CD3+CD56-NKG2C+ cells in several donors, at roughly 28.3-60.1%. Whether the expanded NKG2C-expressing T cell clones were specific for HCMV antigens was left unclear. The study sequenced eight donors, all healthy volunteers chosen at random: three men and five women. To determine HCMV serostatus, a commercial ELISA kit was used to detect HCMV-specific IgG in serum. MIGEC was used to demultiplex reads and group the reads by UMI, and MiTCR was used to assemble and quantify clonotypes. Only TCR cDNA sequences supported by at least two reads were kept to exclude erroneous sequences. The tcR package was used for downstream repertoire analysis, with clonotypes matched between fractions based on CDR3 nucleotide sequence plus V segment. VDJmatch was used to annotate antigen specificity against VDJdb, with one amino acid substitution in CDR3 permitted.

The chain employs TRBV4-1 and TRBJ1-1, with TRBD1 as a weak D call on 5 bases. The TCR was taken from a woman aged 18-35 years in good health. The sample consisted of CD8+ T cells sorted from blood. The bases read TGCGCCAGCAGCCAAGATTATTCAGGGTACACTGAAGCTTTCTTT. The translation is CASSQDYSGYTEAFF.